This note documents a single TCR beta chain sequence. The CDR3 runs 13 residues. The V and J ends lost 3 bases and 5 bases respectively, with 10 bases between them. This entry is derived from a study of blood T cell repertoires in COVID-19. Across the study: Specimens from acute and convalescent COVID-19 originated in the United States, Italy and Spain. Nucleic acid was either cDNA or gDNA, and it came from T cells, B-cell-depleted T cells, or PBMCs.

Per the authors' pipeline: Amplification from reference gene primers served as the basis for estimated nucleated cell counts. Assay: immunoSEQ multiplex PCR; the TCRdb copy retains only in-frame clones and omits some. V and J calls and clone size are given by that table; D and trimming were obtained from the DNA. The sample comprises roughly 250,000 clones, about 80% of which are singletons, and 9.6% rests with the top ten. The source of this sequence is a woman older than 75 with acute or convalescent COVID-19. The rearrangement joins TRBV12-3 or TRBV12-4 to TRBJ1-1, with D unresolved. Sequenced: peripheral blood. The CDR3 nucleotides are TGTGCCAGCAGTTTGGTGTTCGGGACTGAAGCTTTCTTT. It specifies CASSLVFGTEAFF.